This section outlines one TCR beta chain sequence together with its context. The antigen it recognizes is unknown. The input lacks base qualities; no much larger clone sits a single base away. The CDR3 sequence holds 15 residues, the cysteine and phenylalanine included. The kept DNA is CDR3 alone, 45 bases in frame from the first base. For CDR1 and CDR2, the germline V gene (reference sequence) lists LNHDA and SQIVND. The germline ends are 18 bases apart after V is trimmed by 4 bases and J by 5 bases. Whole blood was collected in K2EDTA tubes by collaborating institutions according to the institutions' own protocols. For TCRbeta analysis, collaborators shipped samples in one of three forms: frozen whole blood, isolated PBMCs, or DNA extracted from either of those sample types. This entry belongs to a study of blood T cell repertoires in COVID-19 (TCRdb year 2020). Study-level background: Samples from collaborators originated in the United States, Italy and Spain and spanned both the acute and convalescent phases of COVID-19. The prospective study material was composed of cDNA or gDNA derived from T cells, B-cell-depleted T cells, or PBMCs. Subjects who had been exposed to COVID-19, were actively infected with it, or had recovered from it provided the deeply sampled blood TCRbeta repertoires that made up the dataset. A freely available public database, intended as a resource for researchers studying the immune response to SARS-CoV-2, is where the repertoires were released. Samples were obtained from the ongoing ImmuneRACE study (first 160 participants) and from some 1,200 subjects provided by 6 global collaborators. The sample metadata nearly always contained a de-identified subject ID, COVID-19 status, age in years and sex. Where available, HLA class I and class II types were obtained from metadata supplied by the sample provider rather than from assay-based typing.

TCRbeta CDR3 regions were amplified from genomic DNA by means of the immunoSEQ Assay, a bias-controlled multiplex PCR. The source study handled its data this way. The number of nucleated cells in each sample was estimated by amplification of reference gene primers within the assay. Sequence reads were collapsed and filtered to measure the absolute abundance of every unique TCRbeta CDR3 rearrangement. For each sample, productive Simpson clonality was calculated by taking the square root of Simpson's diversity index across productive rearrangements. Drawn from immuneACCESS, this table holds only the in-frame rearrangements with V and J called that TCRdb kept. Clones are partly lost; checked studies trace under half to an unresolved V gene and leave the rest unexplained. D and trimming were read from the DNA, whereas the V and J calls and clone size are those reported in that table. The sample table lists 26,000 or so clones, more than 85% of them with a count of one. About 15% of the sample is in the top ten clones.

Findings and caveats that apply to the study as a whole: The amount of clinical and demographic metadata varied by source and participant and was provided uncurated.

Sequenced sample: peripheral blood. The origin of this receptor is a human donor with active COVID-19. The donor label of this sample is uncertain. The chain couples TRBV19 to TRBJ2-7, and the D gene may be TRBD2, 6 bases matching. CDR3 protein: CASSSGAPGTDEQYF. The nucleotides are TGTGCCAGTAGTAGCGGGGCCCCCGGGACGGACGAGCAGTACTTC. Full variable domain (CDR3 extended with the reference TRBV19 and TRBJ2-7 proteins): DGGITQSPKYLFRKEGQNVTLSCEQNLNHDAMYWYRQDPGQGLRLIYYSQIVNDFQKGDIAEGYSVSREKKESFPLTVTSAQKNPTAFYLCASSSGAPGTDEQYFGPGTRLTVT.